The 19 T cell receptor beta chains below all came from one sample that was sequenced in a study of T cell changes during pregnancy in multiple sclerosis. Only in-frame clones appear in the TCRdb table, and some are missing; sequencing was by immunoSEQ multiplex PCR. The table lists over 10,000 clones, around 88% of them singletons. The starting material was CD8+ T cells from peripheral blood mononuclear cells, obtained in the second trimester of pregnancy. All receptors come from a female donor in good health, enrolled as a control in a pregnancy study.

In this sample, this clone turned up a few times. This sequence joins TRBV2 and TRBJ1-2; D not resolved. Germline CDR1 and CDR2: SNHLY and FYNNEI. The V and J ends lost 5 bases and 0 bases respectively, with 22 bases between them. CDR3 length: 18 amino acids. This chain's CDR3 is CASSPIPPSIGANYGYTF. DNA of the CDR3: TGTGCCAGCAGTCCGATCCCACCCAGCATAGGAGCTAACTATGGCTACACCTTC.

The chain has TRBV14 and TRBJ1-2; 7 nucleotides line up with TRBD1. This CDR3 spans 16 amino acids. V gave up 4 bases and J gave up 4 bases; unmatched junction bases: 12. From germline, CDR1 is SGHDN and CDR2 FVKESK. CDR3 in amino acids: CASSLFFRQGGYGYTF. CDR3 coding DNA: TGTGCCAGCAGCCTATTCTTTCGACAGGGAGGCTATGGCTACACCTTC.

The rearrangement links TRBV2 to TRBJ2-3; 8 bases fit TRBD2. Germline V gene data show CDR1 as SNHLY and CDR2 as FYNNEI. The CDR3 is 14 residues long. Losses at the gene ends were 9 bases for V and 3 bases for J; bases not matched to a gene: 8. In DNA, the CDR3 is TGTGCCAGTCAAAACGGGGGGGCTACAGATACGCAGTATTTT. Translation gives CASQNGGATDTQYF. The whole variable domain, filled in from reference TRBV2 and TRBJ2-3, reads EPEVTQTPSHQVTQMGQEVILRCVPISNHLYFYWYRQILGQKVEFLVSFYNNEISEKSEIFDDQFSVERPDGSNFTLKIRSTKLEDSAMYFCASQNGGATDTQYFGPGTRLTVL.

The chain has TRBV5-1 and TRBJ2-7, with TRBD1 matching over 7 bases. In germline, CDR1 is SGHRS, CDR2 YFSETQ. The trim removed 10 bases at V and 3 bases at J, leaving 13 bases unmatched. The length of the CDR3 is 14 residues. CDR3 nucleotides: TGCGCCCGCTACTACCGACAGGGCCGCTACGAGCAGTACTTC. Translating it yields CARYYRQGRYEQYF.

The chain combines TRBV6-5 with TRBJ2-1; D gene uncertain. V was clipped by 2 bases and J by 8 bases, with 13 bases between them. Germline loops: CDR1 MNHEY, CDR2 SVGAGI. The CDR3 is 14 amino acids. The CDR3 is CASSYTGSSDEQFF. The CDR3 coding sequence is TGTGCCAGCAGTTACACGGGTAGCAGCGATGAGCAGTTCTTC.

The chain recombines TRBV11-2 with TRBJ2-7; the match to TRBD1 covers 9 bases. The CDR3 extends over 17 amino acids. Per germline, CDR1 SGHAT and CDR2 FQNNGV. Germline trimming cut 1 base from V and 0 bases from J; bases unmatched to any gene: 7. Here the CDR3 reads CASSLGTGGPSSYEQYF. The CDR3 DNA reads TGTGCCAGCAGCTTAGGAACAGGGGGCCCCAGCTCCTACGAGCAGTACTTC.

This rearrangement joins TRBV7-2 to TRBJ2-7; a possible D gene is TRBD2 (6 bases). Trimming stripped 3 bases from V and 0 bases from J, with 15 bases between. Germline CDR1 SGHTA, CDR2 FQGNSA. The CDR3 contains 16 residues. CDR3 residues: CASSFIGGASSYEQYF. In nucleotides, the CDR3 is TGTGCCAGCAGCTTCATTGGCGGGGCCAGCTCCTACGAGCAGTACTTC.

The chain carries TRBV9 and TRBJ1-1, with TRBD1 matching 9 bases. The CDR3 extends over 16 amino acids. CDR1 and CDR2 (germline): SGDLS, YYNGEE. Trimming took 2 bases from V and 1 from J; bases not matched to a gene: 6. The CDR3 is CASSVTPGQGNTEAFF. The DNA of the CDR3 is TGTGCCAGCAGCGTCACTCCGGGACAGGGGAACACTGAAGCTTTCTTT.

The rearrangement links TRBV28 to TRBJ2-1, with 7 positions matching TRBD2. This CDR3 has 14 amino acids. The V and J ends lost 10 bases and 0 bases, in that order; junction bases with no gene match: 6. The germline gives CDR1 MDHEN, CDR2 SYDVKM. The CDR3 spells CATMLAGSYNEQFF. DNA of the CDR3: TGTGCCACCATGTTAGCGGGCTCCTACAATGAGCAGTTCTTC.

The gene calls are TRBV27 and TRBJ1-2, with 9 bases aligning to TRBD1. This CDR3 spans 16 amino acids. The V gene's germline CDR1 is MNHEY and CDR2 SMNVEV (reference sequence). With V trimmed by 5 bases and J by 9 bases, 16 bases remained unmatched. The chain's CDR3 is CASSLGPAGTGTRYTF. In nucleotides, the CDR3 is TGTGCCAGCAGTCTAGGGCCCGCCGGGACAGGGACTCGCTACACCTTC.

This sequence joins TRBV15 and TRBJ1-5, with a weak D call TRBD1 (5 bases). This CDR3 region has 16 residues. Germline V gives CDR1 LNHNV, CDR2 YYDKDF (reference sequence). Trimming removed 2 bases at V and 0 bases at J, with 11 bases between. The CDR3 DNA reads as TGTGCCACCAGCAGACGGGGGGACTTTAGCAATCAGCCCCAGCATTTT. It encodes CATSRRGDFSNQPQHF.

The V call is TRBV5-1, the J call TRBJ1-2; tentative D call: TRBD1 (5 bases). Germline V gene data show CDR1 as SGHRS and CDR2 as YFSETQ. Trimming removed 4 bases from V and 4 bases from J, with 17 bases in between. The CDR3 contains 15 residues. CDR3 coding DNA: TGCGCCAGCAGCCCCGGGGGGGTAGGGCTCTATGGCTACACCTTC. The encoded protein is CASSPGGVGLYGYTF.

The chain joins TRBV19 to TRBJ2-7, with TRBD1 identical over 8 bases. This CDR3 contains 15 residues. Unmatched junction bases numbered 8, after V lost 4 bases and J lost 3 bases. Per germline, CDR1 LNHDA and CDR2 SQIVND (reference sequence). The CDR3 bases are TGTGCCAGTAGTACAACAGGGGGTACCAACTACGAGCAGTACTTC. The encoded protein is CASSTTGGTNYEQYF.

V gene TRBV5-4 combines with J gene TRBJ2-3; unclear D gene. Trimming removed 1 base at V and 0 bases at J, with 9 bases between. In germline, CDR1 is SGHNT, CDR2 YYREEE (reference sequence). The CDR3 loop spans 15 amino acids. CDR3 sequence reads: CASSLLGSSTDTQYF. CDR3 DNA sequence: TGTGCCAGCAGCTTGCTCGGGTCTAGCACAGATACGCAGTATTTT.

The CDR3 region is CASSQDIREYGYTF. As DNA, the CDR3 is TGCGCCAGCAGCCAAGATATCCGGGAGTATGGCTACACCTTC. This sequence joins TRBV4-3 and TRBJ1-2; D is unresolved. The CDR3 has 14 residues. In germline, CDR1 is LGHNA, CDR2 YSLEER. Trimming removed 0 bases at V and 5 bases at J, with 10 bases between.

The chain joins TRBV5-8 to TRBJ1-1, with 7 bases lining up with TRBD1. Trimming removed 0 bases from V and 4 bases from J; junction bases left unmatched: 15. CDR1 and CDR2 (germline): SGHTS, YDEGEE. CDR3 length: 18 residues. The CDR3 coding sequence is TGTGCCAGCAGCTTGGGCGTACGGCAGGGGGGAGGAGGCACTGAAGCTTTCTTT. Encoded protein: CASSLGVRQGGGGTEAFF.

The rearrangement uses TRBV2 and TRBJ2-1, with D unclear. Trimming took off 6 bases at V and 5 bases at J, with 8 bases between the two ends. This CDR3 spans 12 amino acids. Germline V gene lookup returns CDR1 SNHLY and CDR2 FYNNEI. Here the CDR3 DNA reads TGTGCCAGCAGAGACGAGGACAATGAGCAGTTCTTC. Translating gives CASRDEDNEQFF.

This chain uses TRBV7-9 with TRBJ2-5; 7 nucleotides match TRBD1. J was trimmed by 5 bases and V by 1 base; bases with no gene match: 4. This CDR3 is 14 amino acids long. CDR1 SEHNR and CDR2 FQNEAQ come from the germline V gene (reference sequence). The CDR3 region is CASSLVQGLETQYF. CDR3 coding DNA: TGTGCCAGCAGCTTAGTACAGGGGCTGGAGACCCAGTACTTC.

The rearrangement links TRBV27 to TRBJ2-1, with unresolved D. V lost 0 bases and J 2 bases, leaving 5 bases between the germline ends. Germline values: CDR1 MNHEY, CDR2 SMNVEV (reference sequence). The CDR3 consists of 14 residues. The DNA for the CDR3 is TGTGCCAGCAGTTTATCTCGGGCCTACAATGAGCAGTTCTTC. This codes for CASSLSRAYNEQFF.